This T cell receptor (beta chain) was sequenced during a study of T-cell reconstitution after alpha-beta-depleted transplantation in children. Researchers prepared the TCRbeta library using unique molecular identifiers, the study reports. TCRdb re-analysed the PCR reads in MiXCR, keeping a single row per CDR3 protein. Here the sample spans approximately 650,000 distinct CDR3 sequences, roughly 14% being singletons. V lost 8 bases and J lost 1, with 5 bases in between. The CDR3 spans 12 residues. Germline CDR1 is MGHRA and CDR2 is YSYEKL. General observations from the study: Surviving recipient T cells and intrathymic progenitors accounted for some patients' high TCRbeta diversity at day 60. The study reportedly traced alpha-beta T cells about two months after transplant to several hundred expanded graft clones. From newly produced T cells came most of the T-cell counts and diversity one year after transplant.

This clonotype was seen repeatedly, ten times or more. What it binds is not known. The material sequenced was PBMCs, taken before TCRalphabeta/CD19-depleted stem cell transplant. The TCR comes from a girl between 2 and 10 years old with congenital amegakaryocytic thrombocytopenia, due to receive a stem cell transplant. The chain has TRBV4-1 and TRBJ2-2; D uncertain. CDR3 sequence reads: CASGKNTGELFF. CDR3 sequence (DNA): TGCGCCAGCGGGAAGAACACCGGGGAGCTGTTTTTT.